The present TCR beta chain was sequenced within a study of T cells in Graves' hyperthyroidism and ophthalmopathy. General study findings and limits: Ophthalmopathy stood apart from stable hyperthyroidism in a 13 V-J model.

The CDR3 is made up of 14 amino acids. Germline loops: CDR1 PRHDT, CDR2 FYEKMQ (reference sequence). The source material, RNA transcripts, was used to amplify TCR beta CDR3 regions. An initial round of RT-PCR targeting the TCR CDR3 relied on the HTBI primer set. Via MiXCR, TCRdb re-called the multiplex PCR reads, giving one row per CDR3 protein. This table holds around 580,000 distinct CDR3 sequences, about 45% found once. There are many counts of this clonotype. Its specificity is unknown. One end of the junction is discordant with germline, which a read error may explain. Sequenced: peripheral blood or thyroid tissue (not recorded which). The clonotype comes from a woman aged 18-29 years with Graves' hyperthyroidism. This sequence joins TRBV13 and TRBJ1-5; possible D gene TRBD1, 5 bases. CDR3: CASSLGALNQPQHF. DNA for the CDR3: TGTGCCAGCAGCCTAGGGGCTCTCAATCAGCCCCAGCATTTT.